The next 2 T cell receptor beta chains were all read from a single sample in a study of cytomegalovirus exposure and HLA in healthy donors. PCR was performed using 60 Vbeta and 13 Jbeta primers. Produced via immunoSEQ multiplex PCR; TCRdb's table is partial and in-frame only. The sample shows about 200,000 clones, roughly four fifths of them seen only once. Sequenced input: PBMCs. Source of these receptors: a woman between 50 and 59 years old in good health and CMV-seropositive.

J is TRBJ2-7 and V is TRBV7-9; D is uncertain. This CDR3 has 14 amino acids. Germline V gene data show CDR1 as SEHNR and CDR2 as FQNEAQ (reference sequence). V dropped 3 bases and J dropped 3 bases, with 12 bases sitting between them. CDR3 amino acids: CASSFGAQSYEQYF. CDR3 coding DNA: TGTGCCAGCAGCTTCGGAGCCCAAAGCTACGAGCAGTACTTC.

V and J are TRBV28 and TRBJ2-7, with TRBD2 matching over 8 bases. The CDR3 consists of 17 residues. V was clipped by 5 bases and J by 3 bases; unmatched bases: 15. Germline CDR1 reads MDHEN; CDR2 reads SYDVKM. The CDR3 protein is CASSDPGTSAAFYEQYF. In DNA form, the CDR3 reads TGTGCCAGCAGTGATCCCGGGACTAGTGCGGCCTTCTACGAGCAGTACTTC.